The text below deals with one T cell receptor beta chain. This sample was included in a study of blood T cell repertoires in COVID-19. Method: immunoSEQ multiplex PCR; TCRdb's copy keeps in-frame clones and lacks some. Of 200,000 to 250,000 clones in the sample, around three quarters were seen once. Germline loops: CDR1 MGHRA, CDR2 YSYEKL. V was clipped by 2 bases and J by 3 bases; unmatched bases: 8. The CDR3 runs to 18 residues. J is TRBJ2-1 and V is TRBV4-1, with 12 positions matching TRBD2. The sequence was obtained from a woman in her 70s with acute or convalescent COVID-19. The material sequenced was peripheral blood. The chain's CDR3 is CASSQISSGRVGYNEQFF. CDR3 in DNA: TGCGCCAGCAGCCAAATATCTAGCGGGAGGGTTGGCTACAATGAGCAGTTCTTC.